This is a list of T cell receptor beta chains from one sample in a study of T cells in localized non-small cell lung cancer. Profiling relied on immunoSEQ multiplex PCR, and the TCRdb table lists in-frame clones only, not all of them. The sample carries approximately 2,700 clones, under 30% recorded once. The sequenced sample was lung tumor tissue, obtained before any cancer treatment. Every receptor here comes from a man aged 40 to 70 with stage II squamous cell lung carcinoma. Each CDR3 is given with its conserved first and last residue. Fields, in order: J gene, V gene, CDR3 protein.

TRBJ2-5	TRBV29-1	CSVEAIPGGQETQYF
TRBJ2-7	TRBV6-8	CASSSGQGSSYEQYF
TRBJ1-2	TRBV10-2	CASRGTDINYGYTF
TRBJ1-1	TRBV12-5	CASGGESTEAFF
TRBJ1-1	TRBV11-3	CASSQGRIPNTEAFF
TRBJ2-5	TRBV9	CASTILAGGPGETQYF
TRBJ1-1	TRBV10-1	CASSDGLQGGTEAFF
TRBJ2-3	TRBV11-3	CASSLDGQNTDTQYF
TRBJ1-5	TRBV30	CAWSVSVNQPQHF
TRBJ2-5	TRBV19	CASSIGLAASQETQYF
TRBJ2-7	TRBV5-1	CASSVRDMDYEQYF
TRBJ2-5	TRBV11-3	CASSGDRGRETQYF
TRBJ1-6	TRBV11-3	CASSPDRGLNSPLHF
TRBJ2-5	TRBV11-3	CASSLGREGQETQYF
TRBJ2-1	TRBV18	CASSPGGGETYNEQFF
TRBJ2-1	TRBV10-2	CASSESSHSNIYNEQFF
TRBJ1-2	TRBV11-3	CASSGDRGNYGYTF
TRBJ2-1	TRBV9	CASSQYRGSDNEQFF
TRBJ2-1	TRBV11-3	CASSPGLNYNEQFF
TRBJ1-5	TRBV11-3	CASSLRDRSNQPQHF
TRBJ1-5	TRBV6-8	CATRLGQGGDQPQHF
TRBJ2-1	TRBV9	CASSVGLAYYNEQFF